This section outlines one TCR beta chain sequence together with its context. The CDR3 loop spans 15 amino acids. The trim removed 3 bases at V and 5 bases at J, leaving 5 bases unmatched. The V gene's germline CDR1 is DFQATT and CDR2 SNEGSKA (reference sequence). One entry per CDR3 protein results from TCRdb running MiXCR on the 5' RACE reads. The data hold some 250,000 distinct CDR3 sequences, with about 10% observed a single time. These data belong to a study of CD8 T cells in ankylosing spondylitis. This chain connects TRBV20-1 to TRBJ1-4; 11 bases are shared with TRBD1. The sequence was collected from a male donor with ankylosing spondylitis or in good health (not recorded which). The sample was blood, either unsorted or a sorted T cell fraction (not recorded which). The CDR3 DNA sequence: TGCAGTGCTAGTATGGACAGGGGGCGGAATGAAAAACTGTTTTTT. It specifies CSASMDRGRNEKLFF.